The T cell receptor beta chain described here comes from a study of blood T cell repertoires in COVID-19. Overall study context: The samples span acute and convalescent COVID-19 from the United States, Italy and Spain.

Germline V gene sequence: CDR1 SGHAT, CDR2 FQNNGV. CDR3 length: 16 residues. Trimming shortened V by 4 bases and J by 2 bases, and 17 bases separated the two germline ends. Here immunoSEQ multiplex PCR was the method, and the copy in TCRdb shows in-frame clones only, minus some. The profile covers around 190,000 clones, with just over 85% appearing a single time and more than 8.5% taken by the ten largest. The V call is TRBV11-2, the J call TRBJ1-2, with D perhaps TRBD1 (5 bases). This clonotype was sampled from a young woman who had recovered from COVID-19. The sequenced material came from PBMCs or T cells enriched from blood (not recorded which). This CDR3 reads CASSSWGGKVNYGYTF. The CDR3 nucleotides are TGTGCCAGCAGCTCTTGGGGGGGGAAAGTAAACTATGGCTACACCTTC.